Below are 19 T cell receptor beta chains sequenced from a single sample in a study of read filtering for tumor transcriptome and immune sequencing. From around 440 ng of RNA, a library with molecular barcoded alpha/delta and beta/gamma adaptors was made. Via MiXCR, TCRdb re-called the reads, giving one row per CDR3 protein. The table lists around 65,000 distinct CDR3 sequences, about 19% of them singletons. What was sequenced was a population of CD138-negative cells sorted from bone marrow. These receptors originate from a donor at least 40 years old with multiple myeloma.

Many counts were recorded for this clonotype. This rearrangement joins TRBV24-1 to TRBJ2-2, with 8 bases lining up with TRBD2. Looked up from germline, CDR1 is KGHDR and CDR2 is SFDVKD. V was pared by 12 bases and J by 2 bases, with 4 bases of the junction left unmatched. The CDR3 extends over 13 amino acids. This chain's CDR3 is CAAAGANTGELFF. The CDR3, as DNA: TGTGCCGCAGCGGGAGCTAACACCGGGGAGCTGTTTTTT.

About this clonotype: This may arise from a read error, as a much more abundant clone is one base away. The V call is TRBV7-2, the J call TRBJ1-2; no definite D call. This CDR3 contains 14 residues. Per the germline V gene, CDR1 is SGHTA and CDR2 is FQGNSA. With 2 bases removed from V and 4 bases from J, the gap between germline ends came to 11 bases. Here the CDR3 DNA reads TGTGCCAGCAGCTTATTAGTGGCCCTCTATGGCTACACCTTC. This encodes CASSLLVALYGYTF.

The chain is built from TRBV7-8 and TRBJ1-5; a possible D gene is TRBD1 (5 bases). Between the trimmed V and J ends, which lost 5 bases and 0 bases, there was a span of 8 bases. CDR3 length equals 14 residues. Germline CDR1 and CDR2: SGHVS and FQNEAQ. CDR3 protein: CASSETVSNQPQHF. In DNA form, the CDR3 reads TGTGCCAGCAGCGAGACAGTTAGCAATCAGCCCCAGCATTTT.

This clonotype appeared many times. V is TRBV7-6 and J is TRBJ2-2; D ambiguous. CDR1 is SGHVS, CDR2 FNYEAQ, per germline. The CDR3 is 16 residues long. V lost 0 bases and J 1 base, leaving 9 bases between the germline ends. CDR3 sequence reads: CASSLAQHLNTGELFF. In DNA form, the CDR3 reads TGTGCCAGCAGCTTAGCCCAACACCTGAACACCGGGGAGCTGTTTTTT.

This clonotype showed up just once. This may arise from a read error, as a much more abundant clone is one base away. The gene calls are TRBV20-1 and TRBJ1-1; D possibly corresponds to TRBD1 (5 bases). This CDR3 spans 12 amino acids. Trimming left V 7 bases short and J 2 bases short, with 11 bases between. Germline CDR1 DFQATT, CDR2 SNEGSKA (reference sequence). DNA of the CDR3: TGCAGTGTCAAGGGGCCCAACACTGAAGCTTTCTTT. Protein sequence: CSVKGPNTEAFF.

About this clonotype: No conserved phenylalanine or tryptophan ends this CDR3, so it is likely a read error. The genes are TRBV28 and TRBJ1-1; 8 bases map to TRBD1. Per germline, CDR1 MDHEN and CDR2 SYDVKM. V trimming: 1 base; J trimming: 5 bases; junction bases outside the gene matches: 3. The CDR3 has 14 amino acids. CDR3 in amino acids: CASSLFRGRTEAFL. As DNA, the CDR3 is TGTGCCAGCAGTTTATTCAGGGGGCGAACTGAAGCTTTCCTT.

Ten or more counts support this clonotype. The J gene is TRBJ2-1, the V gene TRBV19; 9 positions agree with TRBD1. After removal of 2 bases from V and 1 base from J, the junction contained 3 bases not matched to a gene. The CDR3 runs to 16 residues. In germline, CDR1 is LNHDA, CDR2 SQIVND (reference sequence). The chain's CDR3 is CASSIIGTGSYNEQFF. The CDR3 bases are TGTGCCAGTAGTATAATCGGGACAGGGTCCTACAATGAGCAGTTCTTC.

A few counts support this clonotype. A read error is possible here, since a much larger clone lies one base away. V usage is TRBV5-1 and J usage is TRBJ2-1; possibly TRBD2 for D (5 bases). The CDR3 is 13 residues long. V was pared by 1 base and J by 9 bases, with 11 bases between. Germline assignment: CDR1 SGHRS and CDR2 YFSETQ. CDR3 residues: CASSLPGNSEQFF. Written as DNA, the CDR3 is TGCGCCAGCAGCTTGCCCGGGAACAGTGAGCAGTTCTTC.

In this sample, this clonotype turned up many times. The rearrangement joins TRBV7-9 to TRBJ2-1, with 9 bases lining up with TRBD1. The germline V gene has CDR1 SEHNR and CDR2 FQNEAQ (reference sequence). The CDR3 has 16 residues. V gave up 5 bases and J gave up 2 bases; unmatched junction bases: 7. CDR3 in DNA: TGTGCCAGCAGCGTGACAGACAGGGGGGCCTACAATGAGCAGTTCTTC. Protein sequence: CASSVTDRGAYNEQFF.

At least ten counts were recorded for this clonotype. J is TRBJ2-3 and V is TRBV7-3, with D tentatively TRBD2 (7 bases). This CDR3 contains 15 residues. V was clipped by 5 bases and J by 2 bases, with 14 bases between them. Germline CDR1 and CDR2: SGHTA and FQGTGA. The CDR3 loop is CASSIKGGATDTQYF. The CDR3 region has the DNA TGTGCCAGCAGCATAAAGGGGGGGGCCACAGATACGCAGTATTTT.

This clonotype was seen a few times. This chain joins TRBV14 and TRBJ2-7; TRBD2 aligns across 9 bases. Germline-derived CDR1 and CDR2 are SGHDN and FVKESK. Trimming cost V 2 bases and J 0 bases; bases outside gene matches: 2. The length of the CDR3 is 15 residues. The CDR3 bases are TGTGCCAGCAGCCAAACTAGCGGGCCCTCCTACGAGCAGTACTTC. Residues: CASSQTSGPSYEQYF. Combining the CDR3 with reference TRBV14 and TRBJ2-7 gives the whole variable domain EAGVTQFPSHSVIEKGQTVTLRCDPISGHDNLYWYRRVMGKEIKFLLHFVKESKQDESGMPNNRFLAERTGGTYSTLKVQPAELEDSGVYFCASSQTSGPSYEQYFGPGTRLTVT.

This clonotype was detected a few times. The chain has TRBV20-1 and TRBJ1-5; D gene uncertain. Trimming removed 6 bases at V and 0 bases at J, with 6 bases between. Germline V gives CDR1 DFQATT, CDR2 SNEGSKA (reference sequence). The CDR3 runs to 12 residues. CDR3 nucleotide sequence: TGCAGTGCCCGCTATAGCAATCAGCCCCAGCATTTT. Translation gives CSARYSNQPQHF.

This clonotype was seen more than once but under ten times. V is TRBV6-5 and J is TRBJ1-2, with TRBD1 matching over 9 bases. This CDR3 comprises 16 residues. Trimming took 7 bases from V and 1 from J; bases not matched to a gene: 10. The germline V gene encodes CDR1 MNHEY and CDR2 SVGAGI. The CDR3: CASTAVPGQGNYGYTF. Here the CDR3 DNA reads TGTGCCAGCACCGCCGTCCCGGGACAGGGTAACTATGGCTACACCTTC.

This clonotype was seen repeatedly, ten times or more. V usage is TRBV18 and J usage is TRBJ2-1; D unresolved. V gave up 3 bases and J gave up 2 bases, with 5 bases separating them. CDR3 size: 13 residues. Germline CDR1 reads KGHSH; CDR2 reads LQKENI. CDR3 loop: CASSPSTYNEQFF. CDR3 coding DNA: TGTGCCAGCTCACCCTCGACCTACAATGAGCAGTTCTTC.

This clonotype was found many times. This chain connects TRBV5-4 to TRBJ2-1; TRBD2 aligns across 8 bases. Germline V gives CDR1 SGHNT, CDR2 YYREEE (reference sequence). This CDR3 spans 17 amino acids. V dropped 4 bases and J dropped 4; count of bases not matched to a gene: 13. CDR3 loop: CASSPSGGGGGYNEQFF. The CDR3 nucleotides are TGTGCCAGCAGCCCGTCGGGGGGCGGCGGGGGGTACAATGAGCAGTTCTTC.

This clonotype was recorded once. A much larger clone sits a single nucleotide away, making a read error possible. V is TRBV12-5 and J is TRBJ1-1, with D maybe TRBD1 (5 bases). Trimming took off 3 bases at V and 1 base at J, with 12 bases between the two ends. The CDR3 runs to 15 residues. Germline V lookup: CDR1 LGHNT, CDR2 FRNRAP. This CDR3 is CASGFRQRPNTEAFF. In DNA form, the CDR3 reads TGTGCTAGTGGTTTCCGACAGAGACCGAACACTGAAGCTTTCTTT.

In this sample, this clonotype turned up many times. In nucleotides, the CDR3 is TGTGCCTGGAGTGTACCCTATAGCGGGAGGGCCAGGAACAATGAGCAGTTCTTC. Translating it yields CAWSVPYSGRARNNEQFF. V is TRBV30 and J is TRBJ2-1, with 11 bases that match TRBD2. The germline CDR1 and CDR2 sequences are GTSNPN and SVGIG (reference sequence). The V and J ends lost 0 bases and 5 bases, in that order; junction bases with no gene match: 12. The CDR3 has 18 amino acids.

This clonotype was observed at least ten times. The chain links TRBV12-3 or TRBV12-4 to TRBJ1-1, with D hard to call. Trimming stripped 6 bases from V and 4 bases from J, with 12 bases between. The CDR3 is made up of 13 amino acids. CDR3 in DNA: TGTGCCAGCAGGGCCCTCTCGGGCACTGAAGCTTTCTTT. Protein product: CASRALSGTEAFF.

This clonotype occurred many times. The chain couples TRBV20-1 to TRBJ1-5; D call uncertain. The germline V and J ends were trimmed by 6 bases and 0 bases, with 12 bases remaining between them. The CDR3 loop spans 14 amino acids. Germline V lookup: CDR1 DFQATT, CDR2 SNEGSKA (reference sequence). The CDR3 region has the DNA TGCAGTGCATCCTCTTTGGATAGCAATCAGCCCCAGCATTTT. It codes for CSASSLDSNQPQHF.